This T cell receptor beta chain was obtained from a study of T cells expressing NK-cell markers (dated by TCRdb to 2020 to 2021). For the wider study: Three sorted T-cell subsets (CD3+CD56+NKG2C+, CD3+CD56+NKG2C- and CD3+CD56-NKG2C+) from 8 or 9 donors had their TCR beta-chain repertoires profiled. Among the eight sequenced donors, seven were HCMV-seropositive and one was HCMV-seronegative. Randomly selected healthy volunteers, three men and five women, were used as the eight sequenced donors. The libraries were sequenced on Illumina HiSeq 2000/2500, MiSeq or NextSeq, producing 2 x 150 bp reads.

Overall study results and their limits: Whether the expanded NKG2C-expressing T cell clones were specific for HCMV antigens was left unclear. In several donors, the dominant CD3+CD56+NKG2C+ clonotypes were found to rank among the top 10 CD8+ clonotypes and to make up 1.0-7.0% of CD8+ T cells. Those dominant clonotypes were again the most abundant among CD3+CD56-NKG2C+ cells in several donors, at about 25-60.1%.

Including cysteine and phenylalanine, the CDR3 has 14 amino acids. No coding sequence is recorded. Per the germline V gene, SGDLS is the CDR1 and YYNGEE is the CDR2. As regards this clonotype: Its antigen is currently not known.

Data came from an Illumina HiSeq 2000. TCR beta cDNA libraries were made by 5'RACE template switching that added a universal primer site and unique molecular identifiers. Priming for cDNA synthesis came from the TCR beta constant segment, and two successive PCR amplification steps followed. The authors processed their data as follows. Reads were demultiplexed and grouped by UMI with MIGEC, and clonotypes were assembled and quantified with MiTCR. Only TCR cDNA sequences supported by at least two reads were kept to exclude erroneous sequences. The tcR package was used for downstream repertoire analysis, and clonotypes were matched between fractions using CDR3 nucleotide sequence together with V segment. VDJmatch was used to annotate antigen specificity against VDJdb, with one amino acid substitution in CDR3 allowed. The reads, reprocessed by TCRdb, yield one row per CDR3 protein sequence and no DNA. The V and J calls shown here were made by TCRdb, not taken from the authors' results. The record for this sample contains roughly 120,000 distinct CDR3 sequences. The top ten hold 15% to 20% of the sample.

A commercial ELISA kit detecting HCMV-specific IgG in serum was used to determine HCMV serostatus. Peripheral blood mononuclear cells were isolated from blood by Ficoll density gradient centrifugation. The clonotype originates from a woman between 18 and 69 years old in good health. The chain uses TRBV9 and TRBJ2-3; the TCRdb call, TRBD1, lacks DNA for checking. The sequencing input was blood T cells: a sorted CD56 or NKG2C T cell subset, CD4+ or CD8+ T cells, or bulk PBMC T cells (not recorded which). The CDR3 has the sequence CASSDGQGGDTQYF.